This T cell receptor beta chain was captured in a study of shared clonotypes between healthy human individuals. Everyone who donated was a Caucasian adult who lived in Nashville, Tennessee. Between the trimmed V and J ends, which lost 0 bases and 0 bases, there was a span of 15 bases. The CDR3 consists of 18 residues. Per germline, CDR1 SGHDN and CDR2 FVKESK. For each subset, genomic DNA was distributed in equal portions over several immunoSEQ plates. TCRdb keeps only in-frame clones here, not all; method: immunoSEQ multiplex PCR. The table records hundreds of thousands of clones, 60% to 80% of them present only once.

The V and J genes are TRBV14 and TRBJ2-1; no reliable D call. The TCR comes from a woman aged 25 to 45 in good health. The sequenced material came from memory CD4+ T cells sorted from blood. Subset described: CD45RA-negative fraction. The CDR3 DNA is TGTGCCAGCAGCCAAGACCCAGGCGAAACAAGCTCCTACAATGAGCAGTTCTTC. Its protein product is CASSQDPGETSSYNEQFF.